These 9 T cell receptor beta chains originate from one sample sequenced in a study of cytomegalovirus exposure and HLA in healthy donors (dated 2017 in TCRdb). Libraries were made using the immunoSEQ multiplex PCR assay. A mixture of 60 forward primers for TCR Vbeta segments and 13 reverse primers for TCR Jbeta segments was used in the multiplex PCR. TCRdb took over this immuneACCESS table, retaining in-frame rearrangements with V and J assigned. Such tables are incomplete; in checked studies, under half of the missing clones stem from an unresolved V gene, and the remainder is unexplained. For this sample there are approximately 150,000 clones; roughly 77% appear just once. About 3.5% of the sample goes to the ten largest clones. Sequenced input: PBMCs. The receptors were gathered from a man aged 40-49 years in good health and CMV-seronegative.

The CDR3 coding sequence is TGTGCCAGCAGCCCAGCTCCGGGACAGGGGACTGAAGCTTTCTTT. Amino acid sequence: CASSPAPGQGTEAFF. This chain links TRBV5-5 with TRBJ1-1; TRBD1 matches at 10 bases. The CDR3 is 15 residues long. Germline trimming cut 4 bases from V and 5 bases from J; bases unmatched to any gene: 8. Germline lookup yields CDR1 SGHKS and CDR2 YYEKEE (reference sequence).

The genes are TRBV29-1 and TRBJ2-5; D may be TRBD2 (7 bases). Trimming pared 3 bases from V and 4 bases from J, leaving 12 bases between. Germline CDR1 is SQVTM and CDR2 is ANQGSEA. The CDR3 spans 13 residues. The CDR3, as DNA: TGCAGCGTTGACAGTAGGGGGGGAGAGACCCAGTACTTC. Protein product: CSVDSRGGETQYF.

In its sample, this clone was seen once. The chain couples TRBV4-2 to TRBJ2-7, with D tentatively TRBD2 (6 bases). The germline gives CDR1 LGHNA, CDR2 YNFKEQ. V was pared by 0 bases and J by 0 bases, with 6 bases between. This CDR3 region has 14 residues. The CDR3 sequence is CASSQDGGSYEQYF. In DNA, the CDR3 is TGTGCCAGCAGCCAAGACGGGGGCTCCTACGAGCAGTACTTC.

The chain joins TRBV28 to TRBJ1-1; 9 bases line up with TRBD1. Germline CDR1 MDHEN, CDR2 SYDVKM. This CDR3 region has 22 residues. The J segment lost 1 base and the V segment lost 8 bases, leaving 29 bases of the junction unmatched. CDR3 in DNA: TGTGCCAGCGCGGCGAGCAGTTTCAGGATGGATGGGACAGGGTGGACGAACACTGAAGCTTTCTTT. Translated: CASAASSFRMDGTGWTNTEAFF.

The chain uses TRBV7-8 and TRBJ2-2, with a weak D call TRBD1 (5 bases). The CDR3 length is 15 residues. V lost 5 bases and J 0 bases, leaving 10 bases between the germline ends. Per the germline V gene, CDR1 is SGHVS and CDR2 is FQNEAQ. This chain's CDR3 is CASSLGQTNTGELFF. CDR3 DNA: TGTGCCAGCAGCCTGGGGCAGACGAACACCGGGGAGCTGTTTTTT.

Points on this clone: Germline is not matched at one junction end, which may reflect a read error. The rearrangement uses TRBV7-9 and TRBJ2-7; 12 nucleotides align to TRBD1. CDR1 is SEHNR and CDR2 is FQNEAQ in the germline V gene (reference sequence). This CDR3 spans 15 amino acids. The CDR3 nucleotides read TGTTCCAGCAGCTTAGCGGGACAGGGGGCAAACGAGCAGTACTTC. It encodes CSSSLAGQGANEQYF.

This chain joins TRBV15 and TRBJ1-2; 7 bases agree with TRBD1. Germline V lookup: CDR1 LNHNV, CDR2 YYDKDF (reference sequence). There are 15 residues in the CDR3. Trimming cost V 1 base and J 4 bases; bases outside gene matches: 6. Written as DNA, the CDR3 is TGTGCCACCAGCAGAGGAGGGGGCGCTGGCTATGGCTACACCTTC. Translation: CATSRGGGAGYGYTF.

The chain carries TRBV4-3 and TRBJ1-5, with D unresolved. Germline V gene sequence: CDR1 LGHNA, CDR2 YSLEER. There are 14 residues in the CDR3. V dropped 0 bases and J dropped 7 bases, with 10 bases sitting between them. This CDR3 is CASSQERGNQPQHF. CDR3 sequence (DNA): TGCGCCAGCAGCCAAGAGCGAGGTAACCAGCCCCAGCATTTT.

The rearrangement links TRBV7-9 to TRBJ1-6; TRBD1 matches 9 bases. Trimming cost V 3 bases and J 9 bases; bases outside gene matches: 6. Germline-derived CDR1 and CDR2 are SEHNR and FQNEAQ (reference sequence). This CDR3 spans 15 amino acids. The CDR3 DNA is TGTGCCAGCAGCTTTGGGGACAGGGTCGCTTCACCCCTCCACTTT. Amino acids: CASSFGDRVASPLHF.